One and the same sample provided the 32 T cell receptor beta chains below, sequenced in a study of esophageal squamous cell carcinoma under preoperative chemotherapy. TCRdb ran MiXCR on the PCR reads and lists one entry per CDR3 protein. The sample yields about 18,000 distinct CDR3 sequences, around 46% seen once. Stated time point: after preoperative PTX-NDP chemotherapy. The sample was collected from a patient given preoperative chemotherapy. Receptors were obtained from a human donor with esophageal squamous cell carcinoma. The donor label of this sample is uncertain.

This clonotype was counted a few times. The chain joins TRBV5-1 to TRBJ2-2; 10 bases line up with TRBD2. Germline-derived CDR1 and CDR2 are SGHRS and YFSETQ. J gave up 9 bases and V 0 bases, and 8 bases lay outside the gene matches. CDR3 length: 16 amino acids. CDR3 region: CASSLEPSGSIWELFF. The CDR3 DNA sequence: TGCGCCAGCAGCTTGGAGCCTAGCGGGAGTATTTGGGAGCTGTTTTTT.

V usage is TRBV7-9 and J usage is TRBJ2-2, with unresolved D. The DNA end is more similar to TRBJ2-3, so the J call may be wrong. This CDR3 spans 13 amino acids. Germline loops: CDR1 SEHNR, CDR2 FQNEAQ (reference sequence). DNA of the CDR3: TGTGCCAGCAATACTTTGAGCACAGAGGAGCAGTATTTT. This codes for CASNTLSTEEQYF.

V and J are TRBV6-5 and TRBJ1-5; no clear D gene. Germline CDR1 and CDR2: MNHEY and SVGAGI. The CDR3 has 15 amino acids. The ends were cut back, 5 bases at V and 6 bases at J, with 17 bases in the middle. This chain's CDR3 is CASSLDPREGQPQHF. In nucleotides, the CDR3 is TGTGCCAGCAGTCTCGACCCCCGGGAAGGTCAGCCCCAGCATTTT.

In this sample, this clonotype turned up once. The chain couples TRBV7-2 to TRBJ2-2, with D perhaps matching TRBD2 (6 bases). Germline CDR1 reads SGHTA; CDR2 reads FQGNSA. This CDR3 comprises 16 residues. V gave up 5 bases and J gave up 8 bases, with 21 bases separating them. The CDR3 here is CASSPLRDWFGGELFF. The CDR3 region has the DNA TGTGCCAGCAGCCCCCTCCGGGACTGGTTCGGTGGGGAGCTGTTTTTT.

As regards this clonotype: One base away lies a much larger clone, so this may be a sequencing read error. Because it lacks the conserved phenylalanine or tryptophan at the end, this CDR3 is likely a read error. This rearrangement joins TRBV7-2 to TRBJ2-1, with D hard to call. The length of the CDR3 is 14 residues. Looked up from germline, CDR1 is SGHTA and CDR2 is FQGNSA. With 5 bases removed from V and 5 bases from J, the gap between germline ends came to 13 bases. The CDR3 spells CASSPLLTDNEQFL. For the CDR3, the DNA is TGTGCCAGCAGCCCCCTCTTGACGGACAATGAGCAGTTCTTA.

This clonotype counts as medium-sized. This chain uses TRBV7-2 with TRBJ2-4, with D unresolved. The V end lost 0 bases, the J end lost 0 bases, and 18 bases lay between the germline ends. CDR3 size: 19 residues. The V gene's germline CDR1 is SGHTA and CDR2 FQGNSA. The CDR3, as DNA: TGTGCCAGCAGCTTAGCAGGGTCGGCGATTAATCTAGCCAAAAACATTCAGTACTTC. The encoded protein is CASSLAGSAINLAKNIQYF.

As to this clonotype: The junction departs from the called germline gene at one end, perhaps through a read error. The V call is TRBV7-8, the J call TRBJ2-5; 10 positions match TRBD2. This CDR3 is built from 14 residues. From germline, CDR1 is SGHVS and CDR2 FQNEAQ. CDR3 bases: TGTGCCAGCAGCGTTGGGACTAGCGCGGCGACCCAGCTCTTC. Protein sequence: CASSVGTSAATQLF.

In its sample, this clonotype was seen a few times. V gene TRBV7-2 combines with J gene TRBJ2-7, with a weak D call TRBD1 (5 bases). V was cut by 0 bases and J by 3 bases, with 12 bases left in between. This CDR3 is built from 15 residues. Germline CDR1 and CDR2: SGHTA and FQGNSA. Here the CDR3 DNA reads TGTGCCAGCAGCTTAGCAGGGGATAGATTCTACGAGCAGTACTTC. It codes for CASSLAGDRFYEQYF.

The V call is TRBV10-3, the J call TRBJ2-4; D assignment may be TRBD1 or TRBD2 (5 bases each). TRBJ2-3 explains the end of the DNA better; the J call may be wrong. Per germline, CDR1 ENHRY and CDR2 SYGVKD. The CDR3 is 13 residues long. Here the CDR3 reads CATGLRDKNIQYF. The CDR3 coding sequence is TGTGCCACGGGGCTGAGAGACAAAAACATTCAGTATTTT.

This clonotype is medium-sized in the sample. The chain is built from TRBV6-1 and TRBJ2-3, with D tentatively TRBD1 or TRBD2 (5 bases each). The V gene lost 3 bases and the J gene lost 3 bases, with 13 bases spanning the gap. This CDR3 contains 15 residues. Looked up from germline, CDR1 is MNHNS and CDR2 is SASEGT. The CDR3: CASSDTWGGTDTQYF. CDR3 nucleotide sequence: TGTGCCAGCAGTGATACCTGGGGCGGGACAGATACGCAGTATTTT.

Points on this clonotype: Germline and junction disagree at one end, which may indicate a read error. V usage is TRBV7-2 and J usage is TRBJ2-3; D is perhaps TRBD1 or TRBD2 (6 bases each). The V gene's germline CDR1 is SGHTA and CDR2 FQGNSA. This CDR3 spans 17 amino acids. The CDR3 reads CASRMGGGGRDAETQYF. The DNA for the CDR3 is TGTGCCAGCAGGATGGGAGGTGGGGGGCGTGACGCAGAGACGCAGTATTTC.

The chain couples TRBV6-1 to TRBJ2-7; a possible D gene is TRBD2 (6 bases). The CDR3 loop spans 15 amino acids. Per germline, CDR1 MNHNS and CDR2 SASEGT. With 6 bases removed from V and 1 base from J, the gap between germline ends came to 16 bases. CDR3 nucleotides: TGTGCCAGCAGGGAACAAGTCGGGGGTTCCTACGAGCAGTACTTC. Amino acid sequence: CASREQVGGSYEQYF.

This clonotype was counted ten times or more. V and J are TRBV7-6 and TRBJ2-1; 10 bases are shared with TRBD2. The germline CDR1 and CDR2 sequences are SGHVS and FNYEAQ. The V and J ends lost 1 base and 6 bases, in that order; junction bases with no gene match: 0. The CDR3 length is 14 residues. The DNA of the CDR3 is TGTGCCAGCAGCTTAGGGACTAGCGGCAATGAGCAGTTCTTC. Translation gives CASSLGTSGNEQFF.

The chain couples TRBV6-5 to TRBJ1-2, with TRBD1 matching over 8 bases. The CDR3 contains 14 residues. J gave up 6 bases and V 4 bases, and 7 bases lay outside the gene matches. Looked up from germline, CDR1 is MNHEY and CDR2 is SVGAGI. CDR3 residues: CASSWGQEGNGYTF. CDR3 coding DNA: TGTGCCAGCAGTTGGGGACAGGAGGGGAATGGCTACACCTTC.

The V and J genes are TRBV6-1 and TRBJ2-5, with D possibly TRBD1 on 6 matching bases. From germline, CDR1 is MNHNS and CDR2 SASEGT. V was shortened by 4 bases and J by 2 bases, with 11 bases between the two germline ends. This CDR3 spans 14 amino acids. The CDR3, as DNA: TGTGCCAGCAGTGCGGCCAGGGGTCAAGAGACCCAGTACTTC. Translation gives CASSAARGQETQYF.

The gene calls are TRBV6-1 and TRBJ2-5; D might be TRBD1 or TRBD2, each matching 7 bases. Trimming shortened V by 6 bases and J by 5 bases, and 16 bases separated the two germline ends. Germline V gene sequence: CDR1 MNHNS, CDR2 SASEGT. CDR3 size: 14 residues. The CDR3 loop is CASSRQGGGETQYF. The CDR3 nucleotides are TGTGCCAGCAGCAGACAGGGAGGGGGGGAGACCCAGTACTTC.

This rearrangement joins TRBV19 to TRBJ2-3, with D maybe TRBD2 (6 bases). V was clipped by 1 base and J by 7 bases, with 12 bases between them. Germline V CDR1 and CDR2: LNHDA, SQIVND (reference sequence). CDR3 size: 14 residues. The CDR3 region has the DNA TGTGCCAGTAGTATAGCAGGAGGGTTGAATACGCAGTATTTT. Translating gives CASSIAGGLNTQYF.

About this clonotype: At one of its ends the junction is not consistent with the germline gene, which may arise from a read error. This sequence joins TRBV7-3 and TRBJ2-3; maybe TRBD2 (6 bases). Germline loops: CDR1 SGHTA, CDR2 FQGTGA. This CDR3 has 14 residues. CDR3 nucleotide sequence: TGTCCCAGCAGGGCGGGGCGAGCGGAAGACACGCAGTATTTT. This translates into CPSRAGRAEDTQYF.

This sequence joins TRBV6-5 and TRBJ2-1, with 8 bases identical to TRBD1. Germline lookup yields CDR1 MNHEY and CDR2 SVGAGI. CDR3 length equals 14 residues. The V and J ends lost 4 bases and 13 bases, in that order; junction bases with no gene match: 12. CDR3 loop: CASSSPTGGNIQFF. The CDR3 DNA is TGTGCCAGCAGTTCCCCAACAGGGGGAAACATTCAGTTCTTC.

This clonotype was recorded at least ten times. The chain carries TRBV7-8 and TRBJ2-3; no reliable D call. Trimming took off 2 bases at V and 4 bases at J, with 13 bases between the two ends. The germline gives CDR1 SGHVS, CDR2 FQNEAQ. The CDR3 runs 15 residues. Written as DNA, the CDR3 is TGTGCCAGCAGCTTACCCCCCCCTGGGGCAGATACGCAGTATTTT. This sequence encodes CASSLPPPGADTQYF. The whole variable domain, remainder taken from reference TRBV7-8 and TRBJ2-3, is GAGVSQSPRYKVAKRGQDVALRCDPISGHVSLFWYQQALGQGPEFLTYFQNEAQLDKSGLPSDRFFAERPEGSVSTLKIQRTQQEDSAVYLCASSLPPPGADTQYFGPGTRLTVL.

This clonotype was counted at least ten times. The chain uses TRBV7-6 and TRBJ2-7, with TRBD2 as a possible D gene (6 bases). Germline CDR1 reads SGHVS; CDR2 reads FNYEAQ. The ends were cut back, 5 bases at V and 2 bases at J, with 19 bases in the middle. This CDR3 spans 16 amino acids. The CDR3 protein is CASSQQLGGPTYEQYF. The CDR3 DNA follows: TGTGCCAGCAGCCAGCAGTTGGGGGGACCTACCTACGAGCAGTACTTC.

This chain uses TRBV7-2 with TRBJ1-4, with unresolved D. V was cut by 1 base and J by 8 bases, with 8 bases left in between. CDR1 and CDR2 (germline): SGHTA, FQGNSA. This CDR3 has 13 amino acids. CDR3 sequence: CASSLDVGEKLFF. CDR3 sequence (DNA): TGTGCCAGCAGCTTAGATGTTGGCGAAAAACTGTTTTTT.

This clonotype was recorded many times. The J gene is TRBJ2-5, the V gene TRBV7-2; D may correspond to TRBD1 or TRBD2 (5 bases each). The J call could be wrong; TRBJ2-7 is a better fit for the DNA end. The length of the CDR3 is 14 residues. The V gene's germline CDR1 is SGHTA and CDR2 FQGNSA. CDR3 nucleotides: TGTGCCAGCACCCTATTTGGGGGAATCTCCGAGCAGTACTTC. The encoded protein is CASTLFGGISEQYF.

CDR3 sequence (DNA): TGTGCCAGCAGTTACTCCCCACAGGGGAGGGGGACCCAGTACTTC. Translation gives CASSYSPQGRGTQYF. The chain is built from TRBV6-5 and TRBJ2-1; D tentatively reads TRBD1 or TRBD2 (7 bases each). The last part of the DNA fits TRBJ2-5 better; the J call may be wrong. There are 15 residues in the CDR3. The germline V gene has CDR1 MNHEY and CDR2 SVGAGI.

To note about this clonotype: A single base separates this from a much larger clone, so it may be a read error. The gene calls are TRBV7-2 and TRBJ2-5; TRBD1 might be the D (7 bases). Germline assignment: CDR1 SGHTA and CDR2 FQGNSA. V was trimmed by 7 bases and J by 11 bases, leaving 20 bases between them. CDR3 length: 13 residues. The CDR3 nucleotides are TGTGCCAGCAATGCGGGACAGAGGAATGAGCAGTACTTC. It translates to CASNAGQRNEQYF.

In this sample, this clonotype turned up many times. The chain combines TRBV6-1 with TRBJ2-1; tentative D call: TRBD2 (6 bases). CDR1 is MNHNS, CDR2 SASEGT, per germline. V was clipped by 4 bases and J by 7 bases, with 14 bases between them. This CDR3 spans 14 amino acids. The DNA of the CDR3 is TGTGCCAGCAGTGGTGGGATAGGGAGGAATGAGCAGTTCTTC. As protein: CASSGGIGRNEQFF.

This clonotype is medium-sized in the sample. The CDR3 here is CASSSTGAGELFF. As DNA, the CDR3 is TGTGCCAGCAGCTCAACAGGGGCCGGGGAGCTGTTTTTT. V usage is TRBV7-3 and J usage is TRBJ2-2, with 7 bases fitting TRBD1. With 4 bases clipped from V and 6 bases from J, the junction kept 2 bases outside the gene matches. The germline CDR1 and CDR2 sequences are SGHTA and FQGTGA. The CDR3 spans 13 residues.

In this sample, this clonotype turned up many times. The chain combines TRBV7-2 with TRBJ2-5, with D perhaps matching TRBD2 (6 bases). The CDR3 extends over 16 amino acids. Deletions cut 5 bases from V and 0 bases from J, with 16 bases between. CDR1 is SGHTA and CDR2 is FQGNSA in the germline V gene. CDR3 region: CASSPPGLPYQETQYF. The CDR3 DNA sequence: TGTGCCAGCAGCCCGCCGGGACTTCCGTACCAAGAGACCCAGTACTTC. Based on the CDR3 plus reference TRBV7-2 and TRBJ2-5, the full variable domain is GAGVSQSPSNKVTEKGKDVELRCDPISGHTALYWYRQSLGQGLEFLIYFQGNSAPDKSGLPSDRFSAERTGGSVSTLTIQRTQQEDSAVYLCASSPPGLPYQETQYFGPGTRLLVL.

This clonotype was detected ten times or more. This rearrangement joins TRBV6-1 to TRBJ2-3, with TRBD2 identical over 9 bases. V shed 5 bases and J 6 bases; nucleotides not matched to a gene: 6. Germline CDR1 is MNHNS and CDR2 is SASEGT. This CDR3 has 14 amino acids. The CDR3 reads CASSPGLAVDTQYF. CDR3 coding DNA: TGTGCCAGCAGTCCGGGACTAGCCGTCGATACGCAGTATTTT.

V and J are TRBV7-8 and TRBJ2-3; a weak D match, TRBD2 (6 bases). Trimming took off 5 bases at V and 1 base at J, with 22 bases between the two ends. The CDR3 extends over 18 amino acids. CDR1 and CDR2 (germline): SGHVS, FQNEAQ. CDR3 nucleotides: TGTGCCAGCAGCCGAGGACTCAGCGGGTTGGAACGCACAGATACGCAGTATTTT. Translating it yields CASSRGLSGLERTDTQYF.

This clonotype was picked up many times. The chain recombines TRBV25-1 with TRBJ1-6; possibly TRBD1 for D (5 bases). This CDR3 contains 14 residues. The germline V and J ends were trimmed by 4 bases and 3 bases, with 7 bases remaining between them. The germline gives CDR1 MGHDK, CDR2 SYGVNS. This CDR3 reads CASSAGHYNSPLHF. CDR3 in DNA: TGTGCCAGCAGTGCCGGACACTATAATTCACCCCTCCACTTT.

This clonotype was seen more than once but under ten times. The chain employs TRBV11-3 and TRBJ2-5, with D tentatively TRBD1 or TRBD2 (5 bases each). The CDR3 extends over 15 amino acids. The germline V and J ends were trimmed by 1 base and 4 bases, with 13 bases remaining between them. CDR1 SGHNT and CDR2 YENEEA come from the germline V gene. This chain's CDR3 is CASSLVDWGTETQYF. CDR3 bases: TGTGCCAGCAGCTTAGTAGACTGGGGGACAGAGACCCAGTACTTC.